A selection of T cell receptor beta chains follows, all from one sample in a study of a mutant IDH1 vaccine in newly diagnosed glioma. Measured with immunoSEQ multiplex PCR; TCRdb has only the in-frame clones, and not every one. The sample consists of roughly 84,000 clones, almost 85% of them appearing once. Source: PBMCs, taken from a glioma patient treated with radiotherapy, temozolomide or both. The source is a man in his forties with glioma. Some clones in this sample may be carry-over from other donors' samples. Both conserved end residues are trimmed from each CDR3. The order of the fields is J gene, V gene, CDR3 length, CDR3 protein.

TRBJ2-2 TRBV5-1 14 ATGTLGGENTGELF
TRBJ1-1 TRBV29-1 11 SVNGQANTEAF
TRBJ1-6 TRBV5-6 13 ASSPDRGRRSPLH
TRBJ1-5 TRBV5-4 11 ASSRDTDQPQH
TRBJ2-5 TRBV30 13 AWSVVTGESKTQY
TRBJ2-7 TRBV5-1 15 ASSLGVRRGRTYEQY
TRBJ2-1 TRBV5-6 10 ASSLLPYEQF
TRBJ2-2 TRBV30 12 AWSKGLATGELF
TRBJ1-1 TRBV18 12 ASSAGEGRTEAF
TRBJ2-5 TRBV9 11 ASSAYVQETQY
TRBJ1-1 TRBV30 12 AWSVSGLGTEAF
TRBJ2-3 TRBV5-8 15 ASSQQGHTSSTDTQY
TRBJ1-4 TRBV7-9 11 ASGPDSYEKLF
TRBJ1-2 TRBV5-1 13 ASSLEGRSNYGYT
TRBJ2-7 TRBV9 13 ASSEQPGRPYEQY
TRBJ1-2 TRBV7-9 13 ASSLGLGGFDGYT
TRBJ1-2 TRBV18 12 ASSPTGGDYGYT
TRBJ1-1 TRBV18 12 ASSPTGGQVEAF
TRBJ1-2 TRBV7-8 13 ASSERQGPNYGYT
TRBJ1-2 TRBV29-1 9 SVEDLYGYT
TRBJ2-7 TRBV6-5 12 ASSQTGMTYEQY
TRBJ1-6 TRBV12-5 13 ASGLVGQGNSPLH
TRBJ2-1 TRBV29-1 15 SVSGTSGFSSYNEQF
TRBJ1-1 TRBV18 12 ASSPKNGNTEAF
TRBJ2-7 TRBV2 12 ASSGQGASYEQY
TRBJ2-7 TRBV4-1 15 ASSLRQTGPKSREQY
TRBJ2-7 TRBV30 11 AFSTGGPYEQY
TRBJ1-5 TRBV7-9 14 ASSLGGQGSNQPQH
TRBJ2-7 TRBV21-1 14 ASSPLQGLRTYEQY
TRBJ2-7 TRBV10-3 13 AISEGGGLSYEQY
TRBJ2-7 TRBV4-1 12 ASSQFPGAYEQY
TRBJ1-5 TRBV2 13 ASTAQVVRNQPQH
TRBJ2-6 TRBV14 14 ASSQALVSGANVLT
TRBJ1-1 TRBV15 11 ATSRGRDTEAF
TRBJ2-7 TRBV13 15 ASSLGSWDRYLDEQY
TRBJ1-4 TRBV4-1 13 ASSQVPGTNEKLF
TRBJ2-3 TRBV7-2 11 ASSLDHQNTQY
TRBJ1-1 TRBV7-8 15 ASSFPRQGLSNTEAF
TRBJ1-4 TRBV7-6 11 ASSVASWEKLF
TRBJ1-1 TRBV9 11 ASSVMGTTEAF
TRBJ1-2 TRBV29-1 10 SGTTGVDGYT
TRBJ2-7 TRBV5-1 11 ASSLFSGVEQY
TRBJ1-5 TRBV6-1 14 ASSERSRVSNQPQH
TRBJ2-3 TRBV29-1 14 SVEGVWLARPDTQY